A single sample is the source of the 4 T cell receptor beta chains below, sequenced in a study of T-cell reconstitution after alpha-beta-depleted transplantation in children. Unique molecular identifiers were built into the TCRbeta library. From the PCR reads, TCRdb called clonotypes with MiXCR, one entry per CDR3 protein. The sample shows some 840,000 distinct CDR3 sequences, roughly 16% of them seen only once. The source was PBMCs, mostly from graft donor cells, collected 360 days after TCRalphabeta/CD19-depleted stem cell transplant. The receptor source for this set is a male patient aged 10-17 years who had a stem cell transplant for acute lymphoblastic leukemia, so the T cells may come from the graft donor.

This clonotype was observed at least ten times. This chain connects TRBV29-1 to TRBJ2-7; D assignment may be TRBD1 or TRBD2 (5 bases each). The CDR3 extends over 11 amino acids. Trimming cost V 6 bases and J 1 base, with 7 bases left between them. Germline CDR1 is SQVTM and CDR2 is ANQGSEA. CDR3 DNA sequence: TGCAGCGTGGGGGAATCCTACGAGCAGTACTTC. Amino acid sequence: CSVGESYEQYF.

The chain combines TRBV12-5 with TRBJ2-5, with 8 bases lining up with TRBD2. Germline V gene sequence: CDR1 LGHNT, CDR2 FRNRAP. The CDR3 sequence is 13 residues long. J lost 3 bases, V lost 11 bases, and 8 bases had no gene match. The CDR3 DNA sequence: TGTGCTGCAAGGAGAGCGGGAGAAGAGACCCAGTACTTC. Residues: CAARRAGEETQYF.

This sequence joins TRBV28 and TRBJ2-2; D ambiguous. Trimming shortened V by 1 base and J by 0 bases, and 15 bases separated the two germline ends. The V gene's germline CDR1 is MDHEN and CDR2 SYDVKM. The CDR3 length is 18 residues. The CDR3 reads CASSLYPSLKSNTGELFF. The CDR3 bases are TGTGCCAGCAGTTTATACCCCTCGTTAAAGTCGAACACCGGGGAGCTGTTTTTT.

The rearrangement uses TRBV5-1 and TRBJ2-7; 8 bases line up with TRBD2. Per germline, CDR1 SGHRS and CDR2 YFSETQ. Trimming took 5 bases from V and 7 from J; bases not matched to a gene: 11. The CDR3 is 14 amino acids. CDR3 loop: CASRSGTSLWEQYF. CDR3 nucleotide sequence: TGCGCCAGCAGATCGGGGACTAGTCTCTGGGAGCAGTACTTC. Supplemented by reference TRBV5-1 and TRBJ2-7, the full variable domain reads KAGVTQTPRYLIKTRGQQVTLSCSPISGHRSVSWYQQTPGQGLQFLFEYFSETQRNKGNFPGRFSGRQFSNSRSEMNVSTLELGDSALYLCASRSGTSLWEQYFGPGTRLTVT.